Many counts were recorded for the clone carrying this T cell receptor beta chain. Antigen unknown. This CDR3 is 13 amino acids long. V was shortened by 5 bases and J by 3 bases, with 14 bases between the two germline ends. Germline V gene sequence: CDR1 GTSNPN, CDR2 SVGIG (reference sequence). The data were obtained in a study of T cells in Graves' hyperthyroidism and ophthalmopathy. No progression to ophthalmopathy during 18 months of follow-up defined stable disease. Aged 18 to 65, the patients had hyperthyroidism that was newly diagnosed and had lasted under 2 months. The PBMCs studied were ones that came from approximately 9.9 ml fresh peripheral blood. RNA transcripts served as the template for amplifying TCR beta CDR3 regions. The HTBI primer set drove a first-round RT-PCR of the TCR CDR3. One entry per CDR3 protein, called by TCRdb with MiXCR from the multiplex PCR reads. The profile shows roughly 380,000 distinct CDR3 sequences, about 15% of them singletons.

Overall study results and limits: The majority of expanded thyroid clonotypes above 0.001 also appeared in blood.

The origin of this receptor is a woman in her fifties or sixties with Graves' hyperthyroidism. What was sequenced was blood. The V and J genes are TRBV30 and TRBJ2-7, with TRBD1 as a possible D gene (6 bases). The CDR3 region has the DNA TGTGCCTGGGGACCGGGACAAATCTACGAGCAGTACTTC. Translating it yields CAWGPGQIYEQYF.